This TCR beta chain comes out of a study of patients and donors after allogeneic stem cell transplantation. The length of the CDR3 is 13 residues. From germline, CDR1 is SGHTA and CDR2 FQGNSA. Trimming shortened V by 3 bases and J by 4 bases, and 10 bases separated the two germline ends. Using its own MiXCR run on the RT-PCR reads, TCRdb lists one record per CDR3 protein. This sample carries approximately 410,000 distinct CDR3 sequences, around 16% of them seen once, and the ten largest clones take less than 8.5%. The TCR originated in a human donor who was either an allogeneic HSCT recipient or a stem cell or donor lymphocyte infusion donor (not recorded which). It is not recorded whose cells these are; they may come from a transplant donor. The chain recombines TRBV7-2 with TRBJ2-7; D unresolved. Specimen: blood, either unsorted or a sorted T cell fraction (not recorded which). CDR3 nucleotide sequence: TGTGCCAGCAGCTTTGCCGCAGAGTACGAGCAGTACTTC. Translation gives CASSFAAEYEQYF. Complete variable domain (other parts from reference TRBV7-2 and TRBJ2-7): GAGVSQSPSNKVTEKGKDVELRCDPISGHTALYWYRQSLGQGLEFLIYFQGNSAPDKSGLPSDRFSAERTGGSVSTLTIQRTQQEDSAVYLCASSFAAEYEQYFGPGTRLTVT.